This entry lists 21 T cell receptor beta chains sequenced from one sample in a study of blood T cell repertoires in COVID-19. The repertoire was sequenced with immunoSEQ multiplex PCR; TCRdb's copy has only in-frame clones and lacks some. In the table there are a few hundred thousand clones, roughly nine tenths of which are singletons. Source material: peripheral blood. These receptors came from a man aged 35 to 55 with active or convalescent COVID-19.

V gene TRBV7-3 combines with J gene TRBJ1-4; no reliable D call. Trimming cost V 5 bases and J 4 bases, with 8 bases left between them. The germline CDR1 and CDR2 sequences are SGHTA and FQGTGA. CDR3 length: 13 amino acids. CDR3 DNA sequence: TGTGCCAGCAGCCTCGGGGTTAATGAAAAACTGTTTTTT. It encodes CASSLGVNEKLFF.

The genes are TRBV27 and TRBJ2-2, with TRBD2 identical over 15 bases. Trimming at V came to 4 bases and at J to 5 bases, leaving 11 bases not matched to a gene. Germline assignment: CDR1 MNHEY and CDR2 SMNVEV (reference sequence). CDR3 length: 19 residues. The CDR3 bases are TGTGCCAGCAGTTCGGGACTAGCGGGAGGTCTACCCCGGACCGGGGAGCTGTTTTTT. Protein sequence: CASSSGLAGGLPRTGELFF.

V gene TRBV4-1 combines with J gene TRBJ1-1; D is uncertain. The CDR3 sequence is 13 residues long. Germline-derived CDR1 and CDR2 are MGHRA and YSYEKL. Trimming removed 0 bases from V and 11 bases from J, with 13 bases in between. CDR3 protein: CASSQERGNGAFF. For the CDR3, the DNA is TGCGCCAGCAGCCAAGAAAGAGGGAACGGGGCTTTCTTT.

The rearrangement joins TRBV24-1 to TRBJ1-2, with D perhaps matching TRBD1 (5 bases). The V end lost 7 bases, the J end lost 6 bases, and 14 bases lay between the germline ends. Germline V gene data show CDR1 as KGHDR and CDR2 as SFDVKD. The CDR3 is 13 amino acids. The CDR3 region is CATREQVGDGYTF. The CDR3 bases are TGTGCCACCAGGGAACAGGTAGGTGATGGCTACACCTTC.

The rearrangement uses TRBV10-3 and TRBJ2-7, with D tentatively TRBD2 (5 bases). The CDR3 consists of 13 residues. V gave up 6 bases and J gave up 6 bases, with 15 bases separating them. Germline V gene lookup returns CDR1 ENHRY and CDR2 SYGVKD. The CDR3 nucleotides read TGTGCCATCAGGGACTCCCTCGCCTCCGAGCAGTACTTC. Translating it yields CAIRDSLASEQYF.

V and J are TRBV5-1 and TRBJ1-4; D may be TRBD1 (5 bases). The CDR3 totals 13 residues. CDR1 is SGHRS, CDR2 YFSETQ, per germline. The V end was cut by 2 bases, the J end by 6 bases, with 8 bases between. CDR3 in amino acids: CASSFDSYEKLFF. The CDR3 region has the DNA TGCGCCAGCAGCTTCGACAGTTATGAAAAACTGTTTTTT.

CDR3 amino acids: CASSRGLYSNQPQHF. CDR3 DNA sequence: TGTGCCAGCAGCCGGGGACTGTATAGCAATCAGCCCCAGCATTTT. The chain combines TRBV7-6 with TRBJ1-5, with D tentatively TRBD1 (5 bases). From germline, CDR1 is SGHVS and CDR2 FNYEAQ. V lost 5 bases to trimming and J lost 0 bases, with 11 bases between them. CDR3 length equals 15 residues.

This rearrangement joins TRBV9 to TRBJ1-2; 11 nucleotides agree with TRBD1. CDR1 and CDR2 from the germline V gene are SGDLS and YYNGEE. The trim removed 0 bases at V and 4 bases at J, leaving 20 bases unmatched. This CDR3 is 21 amino acids long. The CDR3 DNA follows: TGTGCCAGCAGCGTAGAGGGAAGGCCTTGGGACAGGGGGACGGAGCTCTATGGCTACACCTTC. This translates into CASSVEGRPWDRGTELYGYTF.

The J gene is TRBJ1-1, the V gene TRBV5-8; D call uncertain. Germline V gene data show CDR1 as SGHTS and CDR2 as YDEGEE. Trimming shortened V by 0 bases and J by 4 bases, and 7 bases separated the two germline ends. The CDR3 extends over 13 amino acids. The CDR3 loop is CASSLVQITEAFF. In nucleotides, the CDR3 is TGTGCCAGCAGCTTGGTACAGATCACTGAAGCTTTCTTT.

The DNA of the CDR3 is TGTGCCAGCAGCCCCATGAGGGCCTCCTACAATGAGCAGTTCTTC. Translating it yields CASSPMRASYNEQFF. The V and J genes are TRBV11-1 and TRBJ2-1; the D gene is possibly TRBD2 (5 bases). Germline-derived CDR1 and CDR2 are SGHAT and FQDESV (reference sequence). The CDR3 runs 15 residues. Trimming took off 5 bases at V and 0 bases at J, with 11 bases between the two ends.

The chain links TRBV27 to TRBJ1-6; TRBD1 agrees at 8 bases. The germline CDR1 and CDR2 sequences are MNHEY and SMNVEV (reference sequence). The CDR3 sequence is 17 residues long. J gave up 0 bases and V 3 bases, and 4 bases lay outside the gene matches. In nucleotides, the CDR3 is TGTGCCAGCAGTTTCCGACAGGGGAGCTCCTATAATTCACCCCTCCACTTT. This translates into CASSFRQGSSYNSPLHF.

The V gene is TRBV6-5, the J gene TRBJ2-1; 10 bases match TRBD1. The CDR3 has 12 residues. CDR1 MNHEY and CDR2 SVGAGI come from the germline V gene. Trimming took 5 bases from V and 16 from J; bases not matched to a gene: 8. CDR3 sequence: CASSKRQGAVFF. CDR3 sequence (DNA): TGTGCCAGCAGTAAACGACAGGGGGCCGTCTTCTTC.

The chain has TRBV5-1 and TRBJ2-1; 8 bases agree with TRBD2. CDR1 and CDR2 from the germline V gene are SGHRS and YFSETQ. V gave up 3 bases and J gave up 6 bases; unmatched junction bases: 8. The length of the CDR3 is 15 residues. This CDR3 reads CASSWLPGLANEQFF. For the CDR3, the DNA is TGCGCCAGCAGCTGGCTCCCCGGACTAGCCAATGAGCAGTTCTTC.

DNA for the CDR3: TGTGCCAGCAGCTCCCGGGACAGGGGTCCCCTCGAGCAGTACTTC. Amino acids: CASSSRDRGPLEQYF. This rearrangement joins TRBV3-1 (or the pseudogene TRBV3-2) to TRBJ2-7; 10 positions match TRBD1. Germline V gene sequence: CDR1 LGHDT, CDR2 YNNKEL (reference sequence). Trimming at V came to 5 bases and at J to 6 bases, leaving 10 bases not matched to a gene. CDR3 length: 15 residues.

The genes are TRBV18 and TRBJ1-3; D is uncertain. There are 13 residues in the CDR3. The germline V and J ends were trimmed by 4 bases and 6 bases, with 10 bases remaining between them. Germline loops: CDR1 KGHSH, CDR2 LQKENI. CDR3 residues: CASSLSEINTIYF. CDR3 DNA sequence: TGTGCCAGCTCACTATCGGAGATAAACACCATATATTTT.

The rearrangement links TRBV19 to TRBJ1-1; 9 bases map to TRBD1. Germline lookup yields CDR1 LNHDA and CDR2 SQIVND (reference sequence). V lost 5 bases to trimming and J lost 9 bases; unmatched junction nucleotides: 7. The CDR3 is 13 residues long. For the CDR3, the DNA is TGTGCCAGTAGTGAGACAGGGGGGAAAAAAGCTTTCTTT. Translating gives CASSETGGKKAFF.

About this clone: One end of the junction fails to match germline, which may point to a read error. V gene TRBV3-1 (or the pseudogene TRBV3-2) combines with J gene TRBJ1-4; 7 positions agree with TRBD1. The length of the CDR3 is 14 residues. In germline, CDR1 is LGHDT, CDR2 YNNKEL (reference sequence). In DNA form, the CDR3 reads TGTGCCAGCAGCCAAGGGGTGATAGGACAGGCTAACGCGTTT. Its protein is CASSQGVIGQANAF.

The chain links TRBV5-1 to TRBJ1-2, with D unclear. V gave up 0 bases and J gave up 7 bases, with 16 bases separating them. This CDR3 is built from 15 residues. Germline V gene data show CDR1 as SGHRS and CDR2 as YFSETQ. Here the CDR3 reads CASSLARGEYGGYTF. The CDR3 DNA reads TGCGCCAGCAGCTTGGCCCGTGGAGAATACGGTGGCTACACCTTC.

The rearrangement uses TRBV5-5 and TRBJ2-1; D is unresolved. The V and J ends lost 1 base and 8 bases respectively, with 13 bases between them. Per the germline V gene, CDR1 is SGHKS and CDR2 is YYEKEE (reference sequence). This CDR3 region has 14 residues. This chain's CDR3 is CASSLSPPADEQFF. The CDR3 region has the DNA TGTGCCAGCAGCTTGAGCCCCCCCGCGGATGAGCAGTTCTTC.

This clone was seen a few times. V usage is TRBV28 and J usage is TRBJ1-6; D unclear. This CDR3 is 14 amino acids long. Trimming stripped 2 bases from V and 6 bases from J, with 8 bases between. CDR1 is MDHEN, CDR2 SYDVKM, per germline. As DNA, the CDR3 is TGTGCCAGCAGTTTAAATCTGGCTAATTCACCCCTCCACTTT. Protein: CASSLNLANSPLHF.

The V and J genes are TRBV11-2 and TRBJ2-5; D is perhaps TRBD1 (5 bases). The germline gives CDR1 SGHAT, CDR2 FQNNGV. The CDR3 consists of 15 residues. V shed 2 bases and J shed 5 bases, with 15 bases lying between them. The CDR3 sequence is CASSLFSGNRETQYF. CDR3 in DNA: TGTGCCAGCAGCTTATTTTCCGGAAACAGGGAGACCCAGTACTTC.